This record covers a single TCR beta chain. Antigen: not known. This probably arose from a read error, given a far larger clone one base away. These data originate in a study of shared clonotypes between healthy human individuals. Whole-study context: Aged 18 to 49, the donors were a couple of women and three men. Broader study findings: Sharing of clonotypes among donors was expected to vary with sequencing depth. A small donor pool kept down the genetic and exposure-history diversity that was represented.

CDR3 length: 16 amino acids. Germline CDR1 is LGHNA and CDR2 is YSLEER. Execution of the assay was at deep level. Using immunoSEQ multiplex PCR, the repertoire was profiled, and TCRdb retains in-frame clones only, with some absent. The sample has approximately 470,000 clones; about 85% are singletons. The sequence was obtained from a woman aged 40-49 years in good health. Some clones in this sample may be carry-over from other donors' samples. This chain uses TRBV4-3 with TRBJ2-6; tentatively, D is TRBD1 (6 bases). Sequenced: PBMCs. This CDR3 reads CASSQDAGVGANALTF. Written as DNA, the CDR3 is TGCGCCAGCAGCCAAGATGCAGGGGTCGGGGCCAACGCCCTGACTTTC.